A selection of T cell receptor beta chains follows, all from one sample in a study of identical twins. A single record per CDR3 protein comes from TCRdb applying MiXCR to the 5' RACE reads. The sample carries some 1,700,000 distinct CDR3 sequences, about 32% recorded once. The specimen sequenced was cord blood. Every receptor here comes from a newborn girl in good health. Both conserved end residues are part of each CDR3. A D gene is named only where the DNA matches it firmly. A row's size may be missing; if present it is once, few, many or a size class.

V	J	size	D	DNA	CDR3
TRBV20-1	TRBJ2-5	few	NA	TGCAGTGCTAGGCCGGGACTCCTAAAAGAGACCCAGTACTTC	CSARPGLLKETQYF
TRBV20-1	TRBJ2-3	NA	TRBD2	TGCAGTGCTAGAGATGGGCGGGGGGCCGGAGATACGCAGTATTTT	CSARDGRGAGDTQYF
TRBV29-1	TRBJ1-4	NA	TRBD1	TGCAGCGTTGGACGGACAGGGGTTGAAAAACTGTTTTTT	CSVGRTGVEKLFF
TRBV12-3/TRBV12-4	TRBJ2-4	few	TRBD1	TGTGCCAGCAGTTACCGGGACAGGAGAAACATTCAGTACTTC	CASSYRDRRNIQYF
TRBV27	TRBJ1-2	NA	NA	TGTGCCAGCAGTTTGGGACGCCGGGCTGGCTACACCTTC	CASSLGRRAGYTF
TRBV2	TRBJ1-4	NA	NA	TGTGCCAGCAACCCCAGGGGAACTAATGAAAAACTGTTTTTT	CASNPRGTNEKLFF
TRBV6-5	TRBJ2-3	few	NA	TGTGCCAGCAGCCCCCGGGGCCACCGCACAGATACGCAGTATTTT	CASSPRGHRTDTQYF
TRBV20-1	TRBJ1-5	few	TRBD1	TGCAGTGCTAGATCAGCAGGGGGAGAAGCATACCAGCATTTT	CSARSAGGEAYQHF
TRBV6-6	TRBJ2-3	few	NA	TGTGCCAGCAGCAACCGGGTCCGCACAGATACGCAGTATTTT	CASSNRVRTDTQYF
TRBV7-6	TRBJ2-3	many	TRBD2	TGTGCCAGCAGTCCGCGGACTAGCGGGAGGGCAGATACGCAGTATTTT	CASSPRTSGRADTQYF
TRBV12-3/TRBV12-4	TRBJ1-1	NA	NA	TGTGCCAGTAGTGTAGTGCTCAGGGGTCTCGACGCTTTCTTT	CASSVVLRGLDAFF
TRBV29-1	TRBJ2-7	many	NA	TGCAGCGTTGGCAGGGCCCCCTACGAGCAGTACTTC	CSVGRAPYEQYF
TRBV20-1	TRBJ2-1	few	NA	TGCAGTGCTAGAGATACCCTGGACAATGAGCAGTTCTTC	CSARDTLDNEQFF
TRBV27	TRBJ1-6	NA	NA	TGTGCCAGCAGTCCGCTATGGTCGAGCTCCTATAATTCACCCCTCCACTTT	CASSPLWSSSYNSPLHF
TRBV12-3/TRBV12-4	TRBJ2-7	NA	NA	TGTGCCAGCAGTCCTAGGCGGGGTGCTTTCTACGAGCAGTACTTC	CASSPRRGAFYEQYF
TRBV20-1	TRBJ2-2	NA	TRBD2	TGCAGTGCAACCGGGACTAGCGCTACCGGGGAGCTGTTTTTT	CSATGTSATGELFF
TRBV11-1	TRBJ2-5	NA	NA	TGTGCCAGCAGCTTGCGCGGGGATGAAGAGACCCAGTACTTC	CASSLRGDEETQYF
TRBV3-1	TRBJ2-7	many	NA	TGTGCCAGCAGCCTCCCTAGCGTATCCTACGAGCAGTACTTC	CASSLPSVSYEQYF
TRBV20-1	TRBJ1-2	NA	NA	TGCAGTGCTAGGGTCTGGTATGGCTACACCTTC	CSARVWYGYTF
TRBV6-6	TRBJ2-4	few	NA	TGTGCCAGCAGTTACGTCTTACTAGCCAAAAACATTCAGTACTTC	CASSYVLLAKNIQYF
TRBV29-1	TRBJ2-3	NA	TRBD2	TGCAGCGTGGTTTGGGGGGGGACAGATACGCAGTATTTT	CSVVWGGTDTQYF
TRBV5-1	TRBJ2-7	few	TRBD2	TGCGCCAGCAGCTTGGGCCTAGCGGGGGCAAACTACGAGCAGTACTTC	CASSLGLAGANYEQYF
TRBV10-3	TRBJ2-5	few	TRBD2	TGTGCCATCAGTGAGCCACTAGCGGGGCGGCAAGAGACCCAGTACTTC	CAISEPLAGRQETQYF
TRBV20-1	TRBJ2-7	NA	TRBD2	TGCAGTGCTAGAGATGTTCGAGCGGGAGGATACGAGCAGTACTTC	CSARDVRAGGYEQYF
TRBV20-1	TRBJ2-7	NA	NA	TGCAGTGCTAGAGATCCACTCAGAGGCCCGGGGGACTACGAGCAGTACTTC	CSARDPLRGPGDYEQYF
TRBV20-1	TRBJ1-6	few	TRBD1	TGCAGTGCTAGAGTGGGAAAAGGGACAGTCTCCTCCGGAACCCTCCACTTT	CSARVGKGTVSSGTLHF
TRBV27	TRBJ2-5	NA	TRBD2	TGTGCCAGCAGAGAATATCCTCGGCCGGGACTAGAAAAAGAGACCCAGTACTTC	CASREYPRPGLEKETQYF
TRBV20-1	TRBJ2-4	NA	TRBD1	TGCAGTGCCGACAGGGGGAACATTCAGTACTTC	CSADRGNIQYF
TRBV12-3/TRBV12-4	TRBJ2-1	NA	NA	TGTGCCAGTAGCCCCAACAGGGCTTACAATGAGCAGTTCTTC	CASSPNRAYNEQFF
TRBV6-6	TRBJ2-7	few	TRBD1	TGTGCCAGCAGTTTGGGGGGGACAGGGTCGGGCGAGCAGTACTTC	CASSLGGTGSGEQYF
TRBV7-9	TRBJ1-4	few	TRBD1	TGTGCCAGCAGCTCGGAGGGGGCAAGAAGTGAAAAACTGTTTTTT	CASSSEGARSEKLFF
TRBV4-2	TRBJ2-1	NA	NA	TGTGCCAGCAGCCAGGGAGGACAGGAAAATGAGCAGTTCTTC	CASSQGGQENEQFF
TRBV4-1	TRBJ1-2	few	NA	TGCGCCAGCAGCCAAGAGGGCAGGGGTGGCTACACCTTC	CASSQEGRGGYTF
TRBV6-1	TRBJ1-4	few	NA	TGTGCCAGCAGCCCCCCCGGCAGGGGAGATGGAACTAATGAAAAACTGTTTTTT	CASSPPGRGDGTNEKLFF
TRBV28	TRBJ2-1	NA	TRBD2	TGTGCCAGCAGTTTAAGTGGGAGGGAACAGTTCTTC	CASSLSGREQFF
TRBV20-1	TRBJ1-5	NA	NA	TGCAGTGCTAGAGAACTAGACGACGTAAGCAATCAGCCCCAGCATTTT	CSARELDDVSNQPQHF
TRBV25-1	TRBJ2-7	NA	NA	TGTGCCAGCAGTGAATTCGCCAGGGTTAACGAGCAGTACTTC	CASSEFARVNEQYF
TRBV12-3/TRBV12-4	TRBJ2-4	NA	TRBD2	TGTGCCAGCAGTTTAGCGTTAGCGGGGGGCAAAAACATTCAGTACTTC	CASSLALAGGKNIQYF
TRBV29-1	TRBJ2-5	NA	TRBD2	TGCAGCGTCTCCGGGACTAGCGAGAACCAAGAGACCCAGTACTTC	CSVSGTSENQETQYF
TRBV20-1	TRBJ1-5	NA	NA	TGCAGTGCTAGAGCTTGGGGGGGCGATCAGCCCCAGCATTTT	CSARAWGGDQPQHF
TRBV6-2/TRBV6-3	TRBJ2-1	few	NA	TGTGCCAGCAGTTACAGCCCTAGCGCCAGAAGCTCCTACAATGAGCAGTTCTTC	CASSYSPSARSSYNEQFF
TRBV9	TRBJ2-1	few	NA	TGTGCCAGCAGCGATCTAGAGGCCCCGCAGTTCTTC	CASSDLEAPQFF
TRBV7-2	TRBJ2-1	few	NA	TGTGCCAGCAGCTTAGGAGTGTCAAATGAGCAGTTCTTC	CASSLGVSNEQFF
TRBV12-3/TRBV12-4	TRBJ1-2	NA	NA	TGTGCCAGCAGGCCCTCGGGATACTATGGCTACACCTTC	CASRPSGYYGYTF
TRBV5-6	TRBJ1-1	NA	NA	TGTGCCAGCAGCTTGGCCGGGAAACCCATGAACACTGAAGCTTTCTTT	CASSLAGKPMNTEAFF
TRBV12-3/TRBV12-4	TRBJ2-1	NA	TRBD2	TGTGCCAGCTCCCCTAGCGGGAGTCTAAATGAGCAGTTCTTC	CASSPSGSLNEQFF
TRBV5-1	TRBJ1-2	few	NA	TGCGCCAGCAGCTCGGCTCAGTATGGCTACACCTTC	CASSSAQYGYTF
TRBV6-1	TRBJ2-7	few	NA	TGTGCCAGCATCAGGGATAGCTACGAGCAGTACTTC	CASIRDSYEQYF
TRBV6-1	TRBJ1-1	NA	TRBD1	TGTGCCAGCAGACTCCCACCAGGGGGACCCGGGGATCCTGAAGCTTTCTTT	CASRLPPGGPGDPEAFF
TRBV20-1	TRBJ2-3	NA	NA	TGCAGTGCTGGAGCAGGGGTTGGCACAGATACGCAGTATTTT	CSAGAGVGTDTQYF
TRBV10-1	TRBJ2-6	few	TRBD1	TGCGCCAGCAGTACAGGGGGCGCGGCTGGGGCCAACGTCCTGACTTTC	CASSTGGAAGANVLTF
TRBV7-2	TRBJ2-3	NA	TRBD2	TGTGCCAGCAGCCCCGGACTAGCGGGGGGGCTGAATACGCAGTATTTT	CASSPGLAGGLNTQYF
TRBV20-1	TRBJ2-5	NA	NA	TGCAGTGCGCAGACCACTTATAGCGCGCTGGTACAACGGGAGACCCAGTACTTC	CSAQTTYSALVQRETQYF
TRBV7-2	TRBJ1-1	few	NA	TGTGCCAGCAGCTTAACAGGCTTCCAGACTGAAGCTTTCTTT	CASSLTGFQTEAFF
TRBV27	TRBJ1-5	NA	TRBD1	TGTGCCAGCAGTTTATCTACAGGGGGGGGACAGCCCCAGCATTTT	CASSLSTGGGQPQHF
TRBV7-2	TRBJ1-2	NA	NA	TGTGCCAGCAGCCCAAGGACGGTTACTAACTATGGCTACACCTTC	CASSPRTVTNYGYTF
TRBV6-1	TRBJ1-1	NA	NA	TGTGCCAGCAGTGAAGTGACGATGAACACTGAAGCTTTCTTT	CASSEVTMNTEAFF
TRBV12-3/TRBV12-4	TRBJ2-1	few	NA	TGTGCCAGCACCTGGGGCAGGAGGTATGAGCAGTTCTTC	CASTWGRRYEQFF
TRBV2	TRBJ2-7	NA	TRBD1	TGTGCCGGGGACAGGGGAAGGCACTACGAGCAGTACTTC	CAGDRGRHYEQYF